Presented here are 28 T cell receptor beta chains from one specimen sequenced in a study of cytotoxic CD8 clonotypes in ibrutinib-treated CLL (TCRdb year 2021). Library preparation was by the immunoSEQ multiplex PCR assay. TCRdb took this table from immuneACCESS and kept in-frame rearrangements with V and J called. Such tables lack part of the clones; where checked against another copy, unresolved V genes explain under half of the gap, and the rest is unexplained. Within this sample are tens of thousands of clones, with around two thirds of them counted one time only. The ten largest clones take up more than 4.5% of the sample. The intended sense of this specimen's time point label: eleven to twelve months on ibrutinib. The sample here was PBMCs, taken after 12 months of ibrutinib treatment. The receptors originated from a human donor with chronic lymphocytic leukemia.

The CDR3, as DNA: TGTGCCAGCAGCTTAGGCCCCCCAGGGGGGGAGCCCCAGCATTTT. Encoded protein: CASSLGPPGGEPQHF. The rearrangement links TRBV7-2 to TRBJ1-5; 7 bases are shared with TRBD1. Looked up from germline, CDR1 is SGHTA and CDR2 is FQGNSA. CDR3 length equals 15 residues. Trimming cost V 1 base and J 8 bases; bases outside gene matches: 8.

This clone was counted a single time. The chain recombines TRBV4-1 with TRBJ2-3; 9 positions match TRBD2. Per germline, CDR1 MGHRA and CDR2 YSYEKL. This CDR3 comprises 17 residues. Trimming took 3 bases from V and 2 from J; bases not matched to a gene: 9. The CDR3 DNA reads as TGCGCCAGCAGCCACGGGGCTAGCGGGGCTCCCACAGATACGCAGTATTTT. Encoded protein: CASSHGASGAPTDTQYF.

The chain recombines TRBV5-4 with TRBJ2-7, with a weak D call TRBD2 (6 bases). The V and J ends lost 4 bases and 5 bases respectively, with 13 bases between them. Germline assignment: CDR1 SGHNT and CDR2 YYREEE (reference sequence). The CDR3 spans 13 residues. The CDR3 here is CASSPGTLNEQYF. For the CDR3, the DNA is TGTGCCAGCAGCCCCGGGACTCTTAACGAGCAGTACTTC.

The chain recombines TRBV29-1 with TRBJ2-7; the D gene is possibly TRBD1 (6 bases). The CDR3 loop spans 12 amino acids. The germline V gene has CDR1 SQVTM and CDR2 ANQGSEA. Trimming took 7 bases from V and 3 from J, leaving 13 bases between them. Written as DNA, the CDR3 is TGCAGCGGGACAGAGGATAGCTACGAGCAGTACTTC. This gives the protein CSGTEDSYEQYF.

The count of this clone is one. The CDR3 is CASGDRGQGTEAFF. CDR3 DNA: TGTGCCAGCGGGGACAGGGGGCAGGGGACTGAAGCTTTCTTT. This chain links TRBV7-9 with TRBJ1-1; the match to TRBD1 covers 12 bases. CDR1 and CDR2 from the germline V gene are SEHNR and FQNEAQ (reference sequence). V shed 8 bases and J 5 bases; nucleotides not matched to a gene: 6. This CDR3 has 14 residues.

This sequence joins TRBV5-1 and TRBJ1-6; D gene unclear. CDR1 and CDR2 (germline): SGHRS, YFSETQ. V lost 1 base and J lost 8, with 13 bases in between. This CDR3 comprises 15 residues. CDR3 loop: CASSLHSTRDSPLHF. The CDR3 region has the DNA TGCGCCAGCAGCTTGCACAGTACTCGGGATTCACCCCTCCACTTT.

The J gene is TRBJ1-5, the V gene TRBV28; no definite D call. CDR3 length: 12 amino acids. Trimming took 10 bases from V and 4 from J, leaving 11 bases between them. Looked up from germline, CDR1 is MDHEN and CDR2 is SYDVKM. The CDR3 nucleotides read TGTGCCACCCTGAGGTTGAATCAGCCCCAGCATTTT. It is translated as CATLRLNQPQHF.

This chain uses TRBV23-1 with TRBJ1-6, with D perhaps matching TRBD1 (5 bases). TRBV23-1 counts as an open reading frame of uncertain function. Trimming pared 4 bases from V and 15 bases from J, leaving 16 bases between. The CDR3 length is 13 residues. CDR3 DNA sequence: TGCGCCAGCAGTCTTTCCGGGGCCCCTATCCTCCACTTT. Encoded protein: CASSLSGAPILHF.

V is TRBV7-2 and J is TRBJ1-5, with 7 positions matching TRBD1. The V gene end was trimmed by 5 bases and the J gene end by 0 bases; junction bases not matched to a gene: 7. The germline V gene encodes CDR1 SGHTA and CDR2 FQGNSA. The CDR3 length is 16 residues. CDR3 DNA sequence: TGTGCCAGCAGCCCACGGACAGGAAATAGCAATCAGCCCCAGCATTTT. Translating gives CASSPRTGNSNQPQHF.

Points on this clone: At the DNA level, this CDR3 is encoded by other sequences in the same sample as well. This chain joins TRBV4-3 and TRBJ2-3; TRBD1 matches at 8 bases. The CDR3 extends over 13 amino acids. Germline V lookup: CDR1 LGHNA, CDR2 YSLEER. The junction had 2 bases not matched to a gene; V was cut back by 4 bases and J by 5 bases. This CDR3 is CASSRDRGDTQYF. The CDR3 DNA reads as TGCGCCAGCAGCCGAGACAGGGGAGATACGCAGTATTTT.

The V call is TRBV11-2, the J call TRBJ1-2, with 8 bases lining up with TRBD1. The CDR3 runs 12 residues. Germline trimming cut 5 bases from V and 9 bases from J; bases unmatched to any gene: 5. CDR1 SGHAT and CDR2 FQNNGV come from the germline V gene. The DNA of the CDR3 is TGTGCCAGCAGCCCAGACAGGGGACGCTACACCTTC. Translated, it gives CASSPDRGRYTF.

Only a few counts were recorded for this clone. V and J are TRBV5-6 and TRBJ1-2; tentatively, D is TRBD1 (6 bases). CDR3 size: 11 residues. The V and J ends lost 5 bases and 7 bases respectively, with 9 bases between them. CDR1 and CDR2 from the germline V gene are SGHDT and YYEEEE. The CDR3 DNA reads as TGTGCCAGCAGACGGGGGCCTGGCTACACCTTC. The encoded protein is CASRRGPGYTF.

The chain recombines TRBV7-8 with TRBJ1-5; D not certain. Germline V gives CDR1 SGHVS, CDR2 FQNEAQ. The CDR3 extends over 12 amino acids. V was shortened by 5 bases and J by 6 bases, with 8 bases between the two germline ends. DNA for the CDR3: TGTGCCAGCAGCCACCGGCGTCAGCCCCAGCATTTT. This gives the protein CASSHRRQPQHF. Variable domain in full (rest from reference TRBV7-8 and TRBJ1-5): GAGVSQSPRYKVAKRGQDVALRCDPISGHVSLFWYQQALGQGPEFLTYFQNEAQLDKSGLPSDRFFAERPEGSVSTLKIQRTQQEDSAVYLCASSHRRQPQHFGDGTRLSIL.

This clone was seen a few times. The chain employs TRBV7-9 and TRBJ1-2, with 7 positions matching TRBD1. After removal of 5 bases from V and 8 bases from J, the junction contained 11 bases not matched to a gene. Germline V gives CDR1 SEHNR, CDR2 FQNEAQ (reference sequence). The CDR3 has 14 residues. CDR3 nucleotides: TGTGCCAGCAGCGGAAACAGGGGTAGGAGGGGCTACACCTTC. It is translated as CASSGNRGRRGYTF.

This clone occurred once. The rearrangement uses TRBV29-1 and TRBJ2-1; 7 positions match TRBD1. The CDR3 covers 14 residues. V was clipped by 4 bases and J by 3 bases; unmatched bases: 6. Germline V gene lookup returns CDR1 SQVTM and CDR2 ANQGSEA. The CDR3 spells CSVGMGDSYNEQFF. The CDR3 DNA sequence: TGCAGCGTTGGAATGGGGGACAGCTACAATGAGCAGTTCTTC.

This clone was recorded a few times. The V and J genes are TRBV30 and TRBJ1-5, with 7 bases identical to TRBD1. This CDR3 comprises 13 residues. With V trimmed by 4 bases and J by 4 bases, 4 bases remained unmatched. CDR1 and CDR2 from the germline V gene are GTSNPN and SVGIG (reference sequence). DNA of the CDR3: TGTGCCTGGAATCCGACAGGGAATCAGCCCCAGCATTTT. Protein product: CAWNPTGNQPQHF.

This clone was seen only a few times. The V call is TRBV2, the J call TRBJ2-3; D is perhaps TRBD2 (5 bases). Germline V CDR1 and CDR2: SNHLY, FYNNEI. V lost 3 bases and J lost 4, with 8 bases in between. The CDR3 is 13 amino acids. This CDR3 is CASSDQRADTQYF. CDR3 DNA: TGTGCCAGCAGTGACCAGAGGGCAGATACGCAGTATTTT.

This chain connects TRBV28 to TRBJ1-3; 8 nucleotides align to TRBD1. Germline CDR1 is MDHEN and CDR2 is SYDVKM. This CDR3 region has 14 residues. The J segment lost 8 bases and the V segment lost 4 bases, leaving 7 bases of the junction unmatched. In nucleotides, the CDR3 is TGTGCCAGCAGTTCCAGGACAGGGCTACACACCATATATTTT. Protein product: CASSSRTGLHTIYF.

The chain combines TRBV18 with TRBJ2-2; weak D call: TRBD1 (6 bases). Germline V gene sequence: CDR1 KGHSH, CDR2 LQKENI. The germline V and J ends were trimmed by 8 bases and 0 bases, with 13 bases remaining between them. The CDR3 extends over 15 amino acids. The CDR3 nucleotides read TGTGCCAGCGGCGACAGGTCCGCGAACACCGGGGAGCTGTTTTTT. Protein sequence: CASGDRSANTGELFF. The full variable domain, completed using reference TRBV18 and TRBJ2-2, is NAGVMQNPRHLVRRRGQEARLRCSPMKGHSHVYWYRQLPEEGLKFMVYLQKENIIDESGMPKERFSAEFPKEGPSILRIQQVVRGDSAAYFCASGDRSANTGELFFGEGSRLTVL.

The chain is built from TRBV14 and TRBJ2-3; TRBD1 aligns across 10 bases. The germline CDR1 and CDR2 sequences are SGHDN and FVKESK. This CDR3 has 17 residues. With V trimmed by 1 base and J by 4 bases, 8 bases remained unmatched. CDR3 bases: TGTGCCAGCAGCCAAGGTGACAGGGGGCGACCCTCAGATACGCAGTATTTT. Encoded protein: CASSQGDRGRPSDTQYF.

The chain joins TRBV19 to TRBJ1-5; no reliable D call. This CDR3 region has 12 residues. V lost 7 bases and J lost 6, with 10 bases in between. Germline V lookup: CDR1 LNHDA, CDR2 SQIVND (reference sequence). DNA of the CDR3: TGTGCCAGTAACGGGTGGGGTCAGCCCCAGCATTTT. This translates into CASNGWGQPQHF.

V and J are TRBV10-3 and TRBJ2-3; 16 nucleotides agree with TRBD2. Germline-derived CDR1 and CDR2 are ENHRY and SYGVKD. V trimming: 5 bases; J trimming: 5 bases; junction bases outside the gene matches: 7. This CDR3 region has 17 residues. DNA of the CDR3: TGTGCCATCAGTCGGGGACTAGCGGGGGGGCCGGGAGATACGCAGTATTTT. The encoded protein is CAISRGLAGGPGDTQYF.

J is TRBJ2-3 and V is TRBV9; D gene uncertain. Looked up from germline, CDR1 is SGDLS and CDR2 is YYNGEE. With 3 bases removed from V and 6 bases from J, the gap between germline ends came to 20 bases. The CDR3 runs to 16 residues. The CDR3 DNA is TGTGCCAGCAGCGAGGGATCTGACATACAGTCGGATACGCAGTATTTT. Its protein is CASSEGSDIQSDTQYF. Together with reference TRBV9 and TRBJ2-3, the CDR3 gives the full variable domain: DSGVTQTPKHLITATGQRVTLRCSPRSGDLSVYWYQQSLDQGLQFLIQYYNGEERAKGNILERFSAQQFPDLHSELNLSSLELGDSALYFCASSEGSDIQSDTQYFGPGTRLTVL.

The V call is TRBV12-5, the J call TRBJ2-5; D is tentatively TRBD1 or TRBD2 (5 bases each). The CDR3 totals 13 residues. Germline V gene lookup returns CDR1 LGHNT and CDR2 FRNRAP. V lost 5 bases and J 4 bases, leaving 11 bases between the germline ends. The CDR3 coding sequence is TGTGCTAGTGGTCACCCGGGGACAGAGACCCAGTACTTC. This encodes CASGHPGTETQYF.

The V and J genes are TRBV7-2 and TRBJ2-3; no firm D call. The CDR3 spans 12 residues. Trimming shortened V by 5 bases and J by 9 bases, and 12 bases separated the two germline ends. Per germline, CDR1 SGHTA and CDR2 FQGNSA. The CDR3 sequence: CASSQPGETQYF. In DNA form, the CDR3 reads TGTGCCAGCAGCCAACCGGGCGAGACGCAGTATTTT. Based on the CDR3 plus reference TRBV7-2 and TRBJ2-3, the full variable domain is GAGVSQSPSNKVTEKGKDVELRCDPISGHTALYWYRQSLGQGLEFLIYFQGNSAPDKSGLPSDRFSAERTGGSVSTLTIQRTQQEDSAVYLCASSQPGETQYFGPGTRLTVL.

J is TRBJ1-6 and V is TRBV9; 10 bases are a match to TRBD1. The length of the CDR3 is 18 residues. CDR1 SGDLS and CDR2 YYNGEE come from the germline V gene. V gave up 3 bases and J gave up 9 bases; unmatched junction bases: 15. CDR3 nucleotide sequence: TGTGCCAGCAGCGCGACTCCCGCGGGGGACAGGGGTAGTTCACCCCTCCACTTT. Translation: CASSATPAGDRGSSPLHF.

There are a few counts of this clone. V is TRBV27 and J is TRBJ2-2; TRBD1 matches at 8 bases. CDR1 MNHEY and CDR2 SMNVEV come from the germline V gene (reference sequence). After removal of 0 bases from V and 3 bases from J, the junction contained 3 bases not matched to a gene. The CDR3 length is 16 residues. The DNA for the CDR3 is TGTGCCAGCAGTTTATCTACAGGGGGGTACACCGGGGAGCTGTTTTTT. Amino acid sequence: CASSLSTGGYTGELFF.

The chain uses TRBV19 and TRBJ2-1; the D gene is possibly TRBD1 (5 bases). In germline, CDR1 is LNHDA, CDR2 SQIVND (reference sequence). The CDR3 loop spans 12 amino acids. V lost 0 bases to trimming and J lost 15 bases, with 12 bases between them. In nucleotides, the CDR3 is TGTGCCAGTAGTATAGAGGGGCTAGAGAGGTTCTTC. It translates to CASSIEGLERFF.